This is a list of T cell receptor beta chains from one sample in a study of blood T cell repertoires in COVID-19. Profiling relied on immunoSEQ multiplex PCR, and the TCRdb table lists in-frame clones only, not all of them. The sample consists of 200,000 to 250,000 clones, approximately 83% of them appearing once. The sample consisted of PBMCs or T cells enriched from blood (not recorded which). These receptors were taken from a woman aged 35 to 49 with acute COVID-19. Both conserved end residues are part of each CDR3. A D gene is named only where the DNA matches it firmly. Expanded clones are given a class, and other clones once, few, many or no size at all.

d_gene	v_gene	abundance	j_gene	CDR3aa	CDR3nt
TRBD1	TRBV5-4	NA	TRBJ2-7	CASSSLTPGGGNEQYF	TGTGCCAGCAGCTCCCTCACCCCAGGGGGCGGAAACGAGCAGTACTTC
NA	TRBV5-1	NA	TRBJ2-5	CASLRGERGTQETQYF	TGCGCCAGCCTTCGCGGGGAGAGGGGAACACAAGAGACCCAGTACTTC
NA	TRBV28	NA	TRBJ1-5	CASSSSDRRQPQHF	TGTGCCAGCAGTTCCTCAGACAGGAGACAGCCCCAGCATTTT
TRBD1	TRBV11-2	NA	TRBJ1-1	CASSYGTGARLTEAFF	TGTGCCAGCAGCTACGGGACAGGGGCGAGACTCACTGAAGCTTTCTTT
NA	TRBV12-3/TRBV12-4	NA	TRBJ1-4	CATALAHNEKLFF	TGTGCCACCGCGTTAGCCCATAATGAAAAACTGTTTTTT
NA	TRBV9	NA	TRBJ2-2	CASSRRSPGELFF	TGTGCCAGCTCCCGCCGGAGCCCCGGGGAGCTGTTTTTT
TRBD1	TRBV5-1	NA	TRBJ1-5	CASRRDPGQGSQPQHF	TGCGCCAGCAGACGTGATCCGGGACAGGGAAGTCAGCCCCAGCATTTT
NA	TRBV18	once	TRBJ1-1	CASSPPRGVLNTEAFF	TGTGCCAGCTCGCCTCCCAGGGGCGTATTGAACACTGAAGCTTTCTTT
TRBD1	TRBV5-7	NA	TRBJ1-5	CASSYRGRGQPQHF	TGTGCCAGCAGCTACAGGGGGAGAGGGCAGCCCCAGCATTTT
TRBD1	TRBV6-5	NA	TRBJ2-4	CASSPRGQAKNIQYF	TGTGCCAGCAGCCCCAGGGGGCAAGCCAAAAACATTCAGTACTTC
TRBD2	TRBV27	NA	TRBJ2-1	CASSSLAGVGNEQFF	TGTGCCAGCAGTTCACTAGCGGGAGTAGGGAATGAGCAGTTCTTC
TRBD2	TRBV13	NA	TRBJ2-7	CASSPGTSGLPYEQYF	TGTGCCAGCAGCCCCGGGACTAGCGGGCTACCCTACGAGCAGTACTTC
NA	TRBV3-1/TRBV3-2	NA	TRBJ1-1	CASSQGQPTEAFF	TGTGCCAGCAGCCAAGGACAGCCCACTGAAGCTTTCTTT
NA	TRBV7-9	NA	TRBJ1-5	CASSLRQSQPQHF	TGTGCCAGCAGCTTAAGACAGAGTCAGCCCCAGCATTTT
NA	TRBV28	NA	TRBJ2-1	CATRWSGGEDEQFF	TGTGCCACCCGGTGGAGCGGAGGGGAGGATGAGCAGTTCTTC
TRBD1	TRBV27	NA	TRBJ1-1	CASSRTQQGKNTEAFF	TGTGCCAGCAGCCGAACCCAACAGGGGAAGAACACTGAAGCTTTCTTT
NA	TRBV4-1	NA	TRBJ2-7	CASSIRPDGGSSYEQYF	TGCGCCAGCAGCATCCGACCCGACGGTGGGAGCTCCTACGAGCAGTACTTC
NA	TRBV19	NA	TRBJ2-1	CASSTTARDEQFF	TGTGCCAGTAGTACCACAGCGCGGGATGAGCAGTTCTTC
NA	TRBV7-9	NA	TRBJ1-1	CASSSLGATRNTEAFF	TGTGCCAGCAGCTCGCTAGGGGCGACGAGGAACACTGAAGCTTTCTTT
TRBD2	TRBV12-3/TRBV12-4	once	TRBJ2-1	CASRAGDEQFF	TGTGCCAGCAGGGCGGGGGATGAGCAGTTCTTC
TRBD1	TRBV5-1	few	TRBJ1-6	CASSTAGTENNSPLHF	TGCGCCAGCAGCACGGCGGGGACAGAGAATAATTCACCCCTCCACTTT
NA	TRBV20-1	NA	TRBJ1-2	CSASTGTGYTF	TGCAGTGCTAGTACGGGTACGGGCTACACCTTC
NA	TRBV24-1	NA	TRBJ2-1	CATSDSTSRVEQFF	TGTGCCACCAGTGATTCGACTAGTAGGGTTGAGCAGTTCTTC
NA	TRBV5-6	once	TRBJ1-5	CASSFRGYSNQPQHF	TGTGCCAGCAGCTTCAGGGGCTATAGCAATCAGCCCCAGCATTTT
NA	TRBV27	few	TRBJ2-7	CASARGGGHEQYF	TGTGCCAGCGCCCGGGGAGGCGGGCACGAGCAGTACTTC
NA	TRBV9	NA	TRBJ1-1	CASSVGGGAGSEAFF	TGTGCCAGCAGCGTAGGTGGGGGGGCTGGCTCTGAAGCTTTCTTT
TRBD1	TRBV7-9	few	TRBJ1-1	CASSIPGTGQNTEAFF	TGTGCCAGCAGCATCCCGGGGACAGGGCAGAACACTGAAGCTTTCTTT
NA	TRBV19	NA	TRBJ1-1	CASSEGVNTEAFF	TGTGCCAGTAGTGAGGGGGTGAACACTGAAGCTTTCTTT
TRBD2	TRBV24-1	NA	TRBJ2-3	CATSDPSPGGPDTQYF	TGTGCCACCAGTGACCCTAGTCCGGGAGGGCCAGATACGCAGTATTTT
TRBD1	TRBV18	NA	TRBJ2-1	CASSRDRNYNEQFF	TGTGCCAGCTCCCGGGACAGAAACTACAATGAGCAGTTCTTC
TRBD2	TRBV29-1	once	TRBJ2-5	CSVAGTSGKETQYF	TGCAGCGTCGCCGGGACTAGCGGGAAGGAGACCCAGTACTTC
NA	TRBV6-5	NA	TRBJ1-5	CASSLTGTSNQPQHF	TGTGCCAGCAGTTTAACAGGGACTAGCAATCAGCCCCAGCATTTT
TRBD1	TRBV7-9	NA	TRBJ1-6	CASSLGDSPGDSPLHF	TGTGCCAGCAGCTTAGGGGACAGCCCAGGGGATTCACCCCTCCACTTT